The rows below give T cell receptor beta chains drawn from one sample of a study of control samples from healthy donors and cancer patients. Some clones are missing from TCRdb's copy, which holds only in-frame ones; the method was immunoSEQ multiplex PCR. Of about 410,000 clones listed, approximately 92% are singletons. What was sequenced was PBMCs. The receptors shown here come from a man aged 35 to 55 with head and neck cancer. Each CDR3 is given with its conserved first and last residue. The D gene is left open where the match is weak. Size tells how often a clone was seen (once, few, many) or the class of an expanded clone, and some rows leave it out.

>TRBD2|TRBV11-2|-|TRBJ2-5
TGTGCCAGCAGCTTAGAGCCTAGCGGGGGCCAAGAGACCCAGTACTTC
CASSLEPSGGQETQYF
>-|TRBV11-1|-|TRBJ2-4
TGTGCCAGCAGCTTAGGACTTGGTGGAGACATTCAGTACTTC
CASSLGLGGDIQYF
>-|TRBV19|once|TRBJ2-3
TGTGCCAGTACCCCATCGGTGGGGGCCTCAAATATGTTCTATACGCAGTATTTT
CASTPSVGASNMFYTQYF
>-|TRBV28|-|TRBJ1-1
TGTGCCAGCAGCCCGACCGTCGGAGGAGCTACCATGAACACTGAAGCTTTCTTT
CASSPTVGGATMNTEAFF
>TRBD1|TRBV19|-|TRBJ1-1
TGTGCCAGTATCCTAAGGAGAGGGACAGGGGGCCCGAACACTGAAGCTTTCTTT
CASILRRGTGGPNTEAFF
>TRBD2|TRBV7-8|-|TRBJ2-7
TGTGCCAGCATTGCGAGACTAGCGGGGGAGAACTTTTACGAGCAGTACTTC
CASIARLAGENFYEQYF
>-|TRBV28|-|TRBJ2-1
TGTGCCAGCAGTTTACTCTCCAATGAGCAGTTCTTC
CASSLLSNEQFF
>TRBD1|TRBV6-6|once|TRBJ2-3
TGTGCCAGTCAGGACAGGGGGCGTTTTGTCGCAGATACGCAGTATTTT
CASQDRGRFVADTQYF
>-|TRBV24-1|-|TRBJ2-7
TGTGCCACCAGTGCCGCTGGCGAGACGTACGAGCAGTACTTC
CATSAAGETYEQYF
>-|TRBV12-3/TRBV12-4|-|TRBJ1-1
TGTGCCAGCAGTTTTGGGGGCTATACTGAAGCTTTCTTT
CASSFGGYTEAFF
>-|TRBV28|-|TRBJ1-1
TGTGCCAGCAGTACGGACGGGGATCTGGGCACTGAAGCTTTCTTT
CASSTDGDLGTEAFF
>TRBD1|TRBV19|-|TRBJ2-6
TGTGCCAGTAGTCGGGACAGAAGCTCTGGGGCCAACGTCCTGACTTTC
CASSRDRSSGANVLTF
>TRBD2|TRBV19|-|TRBJ2-3
TGTGCCAGTAGTATACCCTCCTGGACTAGCGGGGGCGCAGATACGCAGTATTTT
CASSIPSWTSGGADTQYF
>-|TRBV6-5|-|TRBJ2-3
TGTGCCGCTGCCCAGGGCACAGATACGCAGTATTTT
CAAAQGTDTQYF